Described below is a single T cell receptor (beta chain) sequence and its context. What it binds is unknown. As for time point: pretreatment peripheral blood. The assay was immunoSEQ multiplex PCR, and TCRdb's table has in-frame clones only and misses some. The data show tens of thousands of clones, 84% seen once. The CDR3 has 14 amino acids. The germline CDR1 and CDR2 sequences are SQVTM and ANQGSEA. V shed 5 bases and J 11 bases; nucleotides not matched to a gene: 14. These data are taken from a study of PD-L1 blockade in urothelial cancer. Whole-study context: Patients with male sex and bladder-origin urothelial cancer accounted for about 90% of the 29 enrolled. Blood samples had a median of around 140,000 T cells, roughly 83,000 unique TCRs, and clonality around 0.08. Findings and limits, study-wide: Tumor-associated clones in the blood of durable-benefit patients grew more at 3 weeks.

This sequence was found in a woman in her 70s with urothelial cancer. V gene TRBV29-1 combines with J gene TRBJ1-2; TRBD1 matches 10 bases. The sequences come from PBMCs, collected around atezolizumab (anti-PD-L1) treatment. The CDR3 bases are TGCAGCGTTACCCAAGAAATACCGGGACAGGGGTACACCTTC. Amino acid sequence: CSVTQEIPGQGYTF. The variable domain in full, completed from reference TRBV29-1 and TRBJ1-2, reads SAVISQKPSRDICQRGTSLTIQCQVDSQVTMMFWYRQQPGQSLTLIATANQGSEATYESGFVIDKFPISRPNLTFSTLTVSNMSPEDSSIYLCSVTQEIPGQGYTFGSGTRLTVV.